This T cell receptor (beta chain) appears in the sequencing data of a study of blood T cell repertoires in COVID-19. Deletions cut 0 bases from V and 2 bases from J, with 8 bases between. In germline, CDR1 is WNHNN, CDR2 SYGVQD (reference sequence). The CDR3 length is 15 residues. Assay: immunoSEQ multiplex PCR; the TCRdb copy retains only in-frame clones and omits some. This table has 200,000 to 250,000 clones, roughly nine tenths appearing once. This sequence joins TRBV10-1 and TRBJ1-3; TRBD1 is a possible D gene (6 bases). Sequencing input: peripheral blood. The TCR sequence derives from a woman aged 45-59 years with COVID-19, enrolled during active disease. The CDR3 sequence is CASSESRGAGNTIYF. The DNA of the CDR3 is TGCGCCAGCAGTGAGTCCAGGGGAGCTGGAAACACCATATATTTT.